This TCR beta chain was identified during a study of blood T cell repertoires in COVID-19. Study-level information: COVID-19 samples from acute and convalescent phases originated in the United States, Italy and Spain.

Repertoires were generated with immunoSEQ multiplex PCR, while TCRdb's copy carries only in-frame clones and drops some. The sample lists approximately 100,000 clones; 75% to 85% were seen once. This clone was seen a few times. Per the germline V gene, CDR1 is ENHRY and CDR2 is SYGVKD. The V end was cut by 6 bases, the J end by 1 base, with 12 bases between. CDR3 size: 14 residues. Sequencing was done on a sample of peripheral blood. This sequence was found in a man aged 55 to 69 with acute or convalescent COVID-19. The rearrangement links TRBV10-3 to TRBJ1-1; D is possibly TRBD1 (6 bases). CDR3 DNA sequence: TGTGCCATCAGAGCACAGGGACGGAACACTGAAGCTTTCTTT. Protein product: CAIRAQGRNTEAFF.